The entry below gives a single T cell receptor beta chain sequence along with its context. The target antigen is unknown. A read error may produce the germline difference seen at one junction end. With a duration under 2 months, the hyperthyroidism was newly diagnosed in patients aged 18 to 65. PBMCs stemmed from less than 13 ml fresh peripheral blood. TCR beta CDR3 region amplification was performed from RNA transcripts. Initially, a first-round RT-PCR of the TCR CDR3 employed the HTBI primer set. A single record per CDR3 protein comes from TCRdb applying MiXCR to the multiplex PCR reads. The sample consists of approximately 640,000 distinct CDR3 sequences, roughly 17% of them appearing once. There are 15 residues in the CDR3. From germline, CDR1 is MGHRA and CDR2 YSYEKL. The data derive from a study of T cells in Graves' hyperthyroidism and ophthalmopathy. General observations from the study: Ophthalmopathy was separated from stable hyperthyroidism by a 13 V-J model.

V gene TRBV4-1 combines with J gene TRBJ1-1, with D maybe TRBD1 (6 bases). The sample consisted of blood. The TCR originated in a man aged 45-65 years with Graves' hyperthyroidism. This CDR3 is CASSQGSAGDTGAFF. The CDR3, as DNA: TGCGCCAGCAGCCAAGGAAGCGCAGGGGACACTGGAGCTTTCTTT.